The entry below gives a single T cell receptor beta chain sequence along with its context. This sample was included in a study of T-cell memory formation after mild COVID-19. The overall study: TCR clusters showed largely donor specificity.

TCRdb independently ran MiXCR on the 5' RACE reads; one entry per CDR3 protein. The sample holds 550,000 to 600,000 distinct CDR3 sequences; roughly 22% are singletons and the top ten take about 8.7%. V shed 1 base and J 1 base; nucleotides not matched to a gene: 17. The CDR3 runs to 21 residues. Germline V lookup: CDR1 SGHNT, CDR2 YENEEA. The sequencing input was PBMCs or a T cell subset sorted from them (not recorded which). This TCR was recovered from an adult woman who had mild COVID-19 (a few samples of this study predate the infection). Cell type and time point are not known. The rearrangement links TRBV11-3 to TRBJ2-5; TRBD1 matches 11 bases. CDR3 coding DNA: TGTGCCAGCAGCTTAGGTGTTTATTTCGGTGGGACAGGGGGTTTCCAAGAGACCCAGTACTTC. This gives the protein CASSLGVYFGGTGGFQETQYF.